This TCR beta chain comes out of a study of shared T cell receptors in the human thymus. The CDR3 covers 15 residues. V was cut by 7 bases and J by 6 bases, with 19 bases left in between. Per the germline V gene, CDR1 is SGHNT and CDR2 is YYREEE (reference sequence). Generated by immunoSEQ multiplex PCR, the TCRdb table keeps only in-frame clones and is missing some. The sample holds about 730,000 clones, 75% to 90% seen once. Separately, the same data were catalogued under a study of human thymus T cells. That source notes: Corrective surgery for congenital heart defects was being performed on the healthy Finnish infants who served as donors. Usage of V and J genes appeared biased in thymic and blood repertoires. Related research reported highly overlapping thymic repertoires among unrelated individuals.

Sequencing was carried out using thymocytes. This chain connects TRBV5-4 to TRBJ1-4; TRBD1 is a possible D gene (5 bases). The TCR comes from a girl under three years old with a congenital heart defect. CDR3 in DNA: TGTGCCAGCTCTTCCAATGGGACTTGGGATGAAAAACTGTTTTTT. It yields the protein CASSSNGTWDEKLFF.